Listed below are T cell receptor beta chains from one sample, sequenced in a study of shared clonotypes between healthy human individuals. Sequenced by immunoSEQ multiplex PCR; TCRdb stores in-frame clones only, minus some. The data contain about 680,000 clones, around 90% of them singletons. Material: naive CD8+ T cells sorted from blood. The receptors were gathered from a man aged 25 to 45 in good health. CDR3s include the opening cysteine and the closing phenylalanine or tryptophan. Fields, in order: J gene, clone size, V gene, D gene, CDR3 protein, CDR3 DNA. D genes are given only for firm matches. Rows give clone size only sometimes, using once, few, many, or a class for an expanded clone.

j_call: TRBJ2-3; clone_size: .; v_call: TRBV6-5; d_call: .; cdr3_aa: CASSYSNTDTQYF; cdr3_nt: TGTGCCAGCAGTTACTCCAACACAGATACGCAGTATTTT
j_call: TRBJ2-4; clone_size: few; v_call: TRBV5-1; d_call: TRBD1; cdr3_aa: CASSLKTGQGNIQYF; cdr3_nt: TGCGCCAGCAGCTTGAAGACGGGACAGGGGAACATTCAGTACTTC
j_call: TRBJ2-5; clone_size: .; v_call: TRBV9; d_call: .; cdr3_aa: CASSPRMTETQYF; cdr3_nt: TGTGCCAGCAGCCCCCGTATGACAGAGACCCAGTACTTC
j_call: TRBJ2-3; clone_size: once; v_call: TRBV29-1; d_call: .; cdr3_aa: CSVEEGQIDTDTQYF; cdr3_nt: TGCAGCGTTGAAGAAGGCCAGATAGACACAGATACGCAGTATTTT
j_call: TRBJ2-7; clone_size: .; v_call: TRBV28; d_call: .; cdr3_aa: CASSHTSIDEQYF; cdr3_nt: TGTGCCAGCAGTCACACTAGTATAGACGAGCAGTACTTC
j_call: TRBJ1-5; clone_size: .; v_call: TRBV5-1; d_call: .; cdr3_aa: CASSLAGLSNQPQHF; cdr3_nt: TGCGCCAGCAGCTTGGCAGGCCTTAGCAATCAGCCCCAGCATTTT
j_call: TRBJ2-7; clone_size: .; v_call: TRBV11-2; d_call: .; cdr3_aa: CASSLGIGNYEQYF; cdr3_nt: TGTGCCAGCAGCTTAGGGATTGGTAATTACGAGCAGTACTTC
j_call: TRBJ2-3; clone_size: .; v_call: TRBV7-8; d_call: .; cdr3_aa: CASSLIDTQYF; cdr3_nt: TGTGCCAGCAGCTTAATAGATACGCAGTATTTT
j_call: TRBJ1-5; clone_size: .; v_call: TRBV15; d_call: .; cdr3_aa: CATSRDYTNGTAFNSNQPQHF; cdr3_nt: TGTGCCACCAGCAGAGATTACACAAACGGGACGGCTTTTAATAGCAATCAGCCCCAGCATTTT
j_call: TRBJ2-1; clone_size: .; v_call: TRBV6-5; d_call: .; cdr3_aa: CASGPIRAYEQFF; cdr3_nt: TGTGCCAGCGGGCCCATTCGGGCTTATGAGCAGTTCTTC
j_call: TRBJ2-2; clone_size: .; v_call: TRBV7-9; d_call: TRBD2; cdr3_aa: CASSLYGLANTGELFF; cdr3_nt: TGTGCCAGCAGCTTATATGGACTAGCCAACACCGGGGAGCTGTTTTTT